Listed below are T cell receptor beta chains from one sample, sequenced in a study of T cell responses to AZD1222 COVID-19 vaccine. Assay used: immunoSEQ multiplex PCR; TCRdb lists only in-frame clones, some missing. The data hold 90,000 to 130,000 clones, with around 84% observed a single time. This sample comprised peripheral blood, obtained on day 0 of AZD1222 vaccination. These TCRs come from an adult in good health. Both conserved end residues are part of each CDR3. The order of the fields is clone size, J gene, D gene, V gene, CDR3 DNA, CDR3 protein. A D gene is named only where the DNA matches it firmly. Not every row has a clone size; where given, it reads once, few, many or a size class.

. TRBJ1-5 . TRBV28 TGTGCCAGCGTACAGGGTTCGAATAATCAGCCCCAGCATTTT CASVQGSNNQPQHF
. TRBJ2-3 . TRBV5-5 TGTGCCAGCAGCTTGGGAGCCCCAGATACGCAGTATTTT CASSLGAPDTQYF
. TRBJ2-3 . TRBV4-1 TGCGCCAGCAGCCTCACCCCCCCGACAGGAACCACAGATACGCAGTATTTT CASSLTPPTGTTDTQYF
. TRBJ2-1 . TRBV27 TGTGCCAGCAGTTTATCTCCGGTCCCAGGACCCAGCTCCTACAATGAGCAGTTCTTC CASSLSPVPGPSSYNEQFF
. TRBJ1-1 . TRBV5-1 TGCGCCAGCAGCTTGGCCGCGAACACTGAAGCTTTCTTT CASSLAANTEAFF
few TRBJ1-2 . TRBV28 TGTGCCAGCAGTTTACCCCGGACGGATGGGAAGGGCTACACCTTC CASSLPRTDGKGYTF
once TRBJ1-6 . TRBV5-6 TGTGCCAGCAGCAAGGGTAGGGGGACAAATAATTCACCCCTCCACTTT CASSKGRGTNNSPLHF
once TRBJ2-1 . TRBV4-1 TGCGCCAGCGGCGAACCGGGACGAAACTACAATGAGCAGTTCTTC CASGEPGRNYNEQFF
. TRBJ2-2 . TRBV7-3 TGTGCCAGCAGCTTAGGGCAGGGCCACGGGGAGCTGTTTTTT CASSLGQGHGELFF
. TRBJ2-7 TRBD2 TRBV28 TGTGCCAGCAGTAGACTAGCCCGCGAGCAGTACTTC CASSRLAREQYF
. TRBJ1-2 TRBD1 TRBV19 TGTGCCAGTAGCCTTCTACCGGGACAGTCGTTTACTTTCTATGGCTACACCTTC CASSLLPGQSFTFYGYTF
. TRBJ2-7 TRBD1 TRBV5-1 TGCGCCAGCAGTTACAGGGGCGCCTACGAGCAGTACTTC CASSYRGAYEQYF
. TRBJ2-7 TRBD2 TRBV7-2 TGTGCCAGCAGCGATGAAGGTAGCGGGGGGTACGAGCAGTACTTC CASSDEGSGGYEQYF
. TRBJ1-5 . TRBV19 TGTGCCAGTAGTATAGAGGTTCTGAGTAGCAATCAGCCCCAGCATTTT CASSIEVLSSNQPQHF
once TRBJ2-3 . TRBV30 TGTGCCTGGAGTACTAGGCTGTCAGGGCAAGATACGCAGTATTTT CAWSTRLSGQDTQYF